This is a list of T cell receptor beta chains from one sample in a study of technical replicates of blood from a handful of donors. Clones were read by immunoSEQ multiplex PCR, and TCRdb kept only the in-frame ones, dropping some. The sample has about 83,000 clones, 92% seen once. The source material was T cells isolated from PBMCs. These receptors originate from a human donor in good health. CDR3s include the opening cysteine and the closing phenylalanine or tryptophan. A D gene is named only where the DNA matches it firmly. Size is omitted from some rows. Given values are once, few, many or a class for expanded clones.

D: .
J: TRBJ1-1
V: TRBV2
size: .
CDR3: CASSEVLMNTEAFF
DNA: TGTGCCAGCAGTGAAGTACTGATGAACACTGAAGCTTTCTTT

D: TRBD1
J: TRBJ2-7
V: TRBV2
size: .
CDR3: CASSPIPTGGAKQYF
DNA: TGTGCCAGCAGTCCAATCCCGACAGGGGGCGCGAAGCAGTACTTC

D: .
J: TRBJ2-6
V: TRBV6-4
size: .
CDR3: CASSELSSGANVLTF
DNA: TGTGCCAGCAGTGAGCTGAGCTCTGGGGCCAACGTCCTGACTTTC

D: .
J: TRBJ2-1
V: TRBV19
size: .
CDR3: CASSIGVYVSYNEQFF
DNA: TGTGCCAGTAGTATCGGAGTGTACGTCTCCTACAATGAGCAGTTCTTC

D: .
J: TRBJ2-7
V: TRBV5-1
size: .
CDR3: CASSLLSSSYEQYF
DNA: TGCGCCAGCAGCTTGTTGTCCAGCTCCTACGAGCAGTACTTC

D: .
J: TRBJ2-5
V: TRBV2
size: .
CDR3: CASIGELFLGQRKETQYF
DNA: TGTGCCAGCATTGGAGAGTTGTTTTTAGGACAGAGAAAAGAGACCCAGTACTTC

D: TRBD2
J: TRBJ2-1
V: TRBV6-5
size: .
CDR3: CASRWTSGNEQFF
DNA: TGTGCCAGCAGATGGACTAGTGGGAATGAGCAGTTCTTC

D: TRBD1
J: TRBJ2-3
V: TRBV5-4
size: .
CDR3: CASSSRDRSTDTQYF
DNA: TGTGCCAGCAGCTCCAGGGACAGAAGCACAGATACGCAGTATTTT

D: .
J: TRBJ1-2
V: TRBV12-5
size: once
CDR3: CASGLVLPGRDYGYTF
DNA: TGTGCTAGTGGTTTGGTACTCCCGGGTCGGGACTATGGCTACACCTTC

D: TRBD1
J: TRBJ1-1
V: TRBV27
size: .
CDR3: CASSLRGKNTEAFF
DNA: TGTGCCAGCAGTCTCAGGGGGAAGAACACTGAAGCTTTCTTT

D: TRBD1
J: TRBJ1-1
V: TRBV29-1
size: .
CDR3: CSVTRGTAGNTEAFF
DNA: TGCAGCGTTACTCGCGGGACAGCAGGTAACACTGAAGCTTTCTTT

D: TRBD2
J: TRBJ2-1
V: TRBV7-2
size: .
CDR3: CASSATSGRVSEQFF
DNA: TGTGCCAGCAGCGCGACTAGCGGGAGAGTGAGTGAGCAGTTCTTC

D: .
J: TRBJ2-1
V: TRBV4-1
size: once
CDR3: CASSQVFLVVSSYNEQFF
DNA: TGCGCCAGCAGCCAAGTATTTTTAGTGGTGAGCTCCTACAATGAGCAGTTCTTC

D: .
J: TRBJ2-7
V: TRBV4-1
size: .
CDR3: CASSPRPRDKIRYF
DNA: TGCGCCAGCAGCCCACGCCCCCGAGACAAAATCCGGTACTTC

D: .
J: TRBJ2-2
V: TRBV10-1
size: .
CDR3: CASRPDRNTGELFF
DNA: TGCGCCAGCAGACCGGACAGGAACACCGGGGAGCTGTTTTTT

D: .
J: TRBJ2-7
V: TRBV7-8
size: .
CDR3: CASSPRTADEQYF
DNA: TGTGCCAGCAGCCCACGGACAGCTGACGAGCAGTACTTC

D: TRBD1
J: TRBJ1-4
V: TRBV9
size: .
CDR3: CASSPRQGGEKLFF
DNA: TGTGCCAGCAGCCCAAGACAGGGTGGTGAAAAACTGTTTTTT

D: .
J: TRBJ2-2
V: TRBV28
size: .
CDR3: CASSEGQGHTGELFF
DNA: TGTGCCAGCAGTGAGGGGCAGGGGCACACCGGGGAGCTGTTTTTT

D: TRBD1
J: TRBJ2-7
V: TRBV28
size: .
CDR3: CASNPGQEGYEQYF
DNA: TGTGCCAGCAACCCGGGACAGGAGGGGTACGAGCAGTACTTC

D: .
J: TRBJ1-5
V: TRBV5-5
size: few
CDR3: CASSGTRAGGDQPQHF
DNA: TGTGCCAGCAGCGGGACCAGGGCGGGAGGAGATCAGCCCCAGCATTTT

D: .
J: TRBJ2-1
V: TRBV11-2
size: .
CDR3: CASSLDPGGQYNEQFF
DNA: TGTGCCAGCAGCTTAGACCCCGGGGGACAGTACAATGAGCAGTTCTTC

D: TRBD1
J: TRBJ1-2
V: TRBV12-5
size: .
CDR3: CASGLGTGTGYTF
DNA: TGTGCTAGTGGTTTGGGGACAGGGACTGGCTACACCTTC

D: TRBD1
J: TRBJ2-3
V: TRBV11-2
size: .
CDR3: CASSFRTGGITDTQYF
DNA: TGTGCCAGCAGCTTTAGGACAGGGGGAATCACAGATACGCAGTATTTT

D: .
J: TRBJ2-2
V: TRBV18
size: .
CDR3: CASSQGGNTGELFF
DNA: TGTGCCAGCTCACAAGGAGGGAACACCGGGGAGCTGTTTTTT

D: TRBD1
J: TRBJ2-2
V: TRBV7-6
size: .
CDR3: CASSSTGTGELFF
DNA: TGTGCCAGCAGCTCGACAGGGACCGGGGAGCTGTTTTTT

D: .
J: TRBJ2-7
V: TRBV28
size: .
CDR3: CASSLGRTTHF
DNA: TGTGCCAGCAGTTTGGGGCGGACCACCCACTTC

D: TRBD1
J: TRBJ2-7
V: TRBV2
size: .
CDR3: CASTRDSYEQYF
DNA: TGTGCCAGCACCAGGGACAGCTACGAGCAGTACTTC

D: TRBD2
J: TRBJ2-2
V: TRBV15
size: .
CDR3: CATSRDSVGLAGENTGELFF
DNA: TGTGCCACCAGCAGAGATAGTGTCGGACTAGCGGGAGAGAACACCGGGGAGCTGTTTTTT

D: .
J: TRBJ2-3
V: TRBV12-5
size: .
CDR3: CASGLVLRRGRTDTQYF
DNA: TGTGCTAGTGGTTTGGTATTACGTCGGGGGAGGACAGATACGCAGTATTTT

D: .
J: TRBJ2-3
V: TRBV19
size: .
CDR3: CASSSRLSSSTDTQYF
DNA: TGTGCCAGTAGTTCCCGTCTCTCGAGTTCCACAGATACGCAGTATTTT

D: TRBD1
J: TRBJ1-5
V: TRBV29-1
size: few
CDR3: CSVVTGGNQPQHF
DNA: TGCAGCGTTGTCACAGGGGGAAATCAGCCCCAGCATTTT

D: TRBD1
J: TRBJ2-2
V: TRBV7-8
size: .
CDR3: CASSLGTGQVVGELFF
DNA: TGTGCCAGCAGCTTAGGGACCGGACAGGTCGTCGGGGAGCTGTTTTTT

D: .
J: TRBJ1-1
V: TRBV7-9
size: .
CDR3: CASSSRGEPEAFF
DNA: TGTGCCAGCAGCTCCCGTGGAGAGCCTGAAGCTTTCTTT

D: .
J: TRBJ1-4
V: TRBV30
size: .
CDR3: CAFLPTTNEKLFF
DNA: TGTGCCTTCCTACCAACAACTAATGAAAAACTGTTTTTT

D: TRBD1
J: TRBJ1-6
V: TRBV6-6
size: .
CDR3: CASSWTGGQNSPLHF
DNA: TGTGCCAGCAGTTGGACAGGGGGCCAAAATTCACCCCTCCACTTT

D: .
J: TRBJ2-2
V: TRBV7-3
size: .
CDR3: CASSPIQFSGAGELFF
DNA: TGTGCCAGCAGTCCCATTCAATTTTCAGGGGCCGGGGAGCTGTTTTTT

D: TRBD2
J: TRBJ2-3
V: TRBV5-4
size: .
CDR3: CASSLDSGSTDTQYF
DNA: TGTGCCAGCAGCTTGGATAGCGGGAGTACAGATACGCAGTATTTT

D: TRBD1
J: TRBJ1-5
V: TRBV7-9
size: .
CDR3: CASSPYSTGGESNQPQHF
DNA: TGTGCCAGCAGCCCCTATTCGACAGGGGGTGAAAGCAATCAGCCCCAGCATTTT

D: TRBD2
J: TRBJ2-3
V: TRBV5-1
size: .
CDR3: CASSSVYVGGGAYSTDTQYF
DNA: TGCGCCAGCAGCTCCGTTTATGTGGGCGGGGGGGCCTATAGCACAGATACGCAGTATTTT

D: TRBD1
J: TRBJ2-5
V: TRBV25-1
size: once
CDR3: CASNPWGQPQETQYF
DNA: TGTGCCAGCAACCCCTGGGGACAGCCGCAAGAGACCCAGTACTTC

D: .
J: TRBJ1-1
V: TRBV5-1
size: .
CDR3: CASSLEGPDTEAFF
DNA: TGCGCCAGCAGCTTGGAGGGGCCGGACACTGAAGCTTTCTTT

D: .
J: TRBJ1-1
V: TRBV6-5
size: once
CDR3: CASSSPIGLTEAFF
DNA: TGTGCCAGCAGCTCCCCCATCGGTCTAACTGAAGCTTTCTTT

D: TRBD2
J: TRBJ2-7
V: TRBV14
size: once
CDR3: CASSRGQSGKEIYEQYF
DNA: TGTGCCAGCAGCCGAGGGCAGAGCGGGAAAGAAATATACGAGCAGTACTTC

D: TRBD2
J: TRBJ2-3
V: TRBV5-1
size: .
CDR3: CASSLSGGAVTDTQYF
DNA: TGCGCCAGCAGCCTTAGCGGGGGGGCGGTGACAGATACGCAGTATTTT

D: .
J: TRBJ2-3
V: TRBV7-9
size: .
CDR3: CASTLRLDEYYF
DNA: TGTGCCAGCACCCTAAGACTAGACGAGTACTATTTT

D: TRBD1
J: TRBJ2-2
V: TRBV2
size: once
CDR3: CASSWDRAVNTGELFF
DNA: TGTGCCAGCAGTTGGGACAGGGCCGTGAACACCGGGGAGCTGTTTTTT

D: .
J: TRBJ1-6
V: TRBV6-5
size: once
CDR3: CASSYGTTNNSPLHF
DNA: TGTGCCAGCAGTTACGGGACAACCAATAATTCACCCCTCCACTTT

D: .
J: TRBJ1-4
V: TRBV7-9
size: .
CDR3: CASSAQGREKLFF
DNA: TGTGCCAGCAGCGCACAGGGAAGGGAGAAACTGTTTTTT

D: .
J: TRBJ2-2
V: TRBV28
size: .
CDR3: CASSFRNYRGARVAGELFF
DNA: TGTGCCAGCAGTTTTCGGAACTATCGGGGGGCCCGAGTGGCCGGGGAGCTGTTTTTT

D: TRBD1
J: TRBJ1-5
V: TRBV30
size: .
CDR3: CAWSSQGTGNQPQHF
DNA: TGTGCCTGGAGCTCACAGGGGACGGGCAATCAGCCCCAGCATTTT

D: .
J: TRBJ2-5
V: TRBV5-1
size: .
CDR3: CASSLGTGETQYF
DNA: TGCGCCAGCAGCTTGGGTACCGGGGAGACCCAGTACTTC

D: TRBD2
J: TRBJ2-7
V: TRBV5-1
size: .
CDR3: CASRGGGYEQYF
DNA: TGCGCCAGCCGCGGGGGAGGCTACGAGCAGTACTTC

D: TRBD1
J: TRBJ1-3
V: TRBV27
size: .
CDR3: CASRETGGMGNTIYF
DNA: TGTGCCAGCAGGGAAACAGGGGGCATGGGAAACACCATATATTTT

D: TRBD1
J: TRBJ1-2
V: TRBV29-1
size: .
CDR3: CSDRDRGPVWYGYTF
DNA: TGCAGCGACCGGGACAGGGGGCCGGTATGGTATGGCTACACCTTC

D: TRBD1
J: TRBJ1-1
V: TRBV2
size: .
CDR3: CAILTGETEAFF
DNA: TGTGCCATTTTAACAGGGGAAACTGAAGCTTTCTTT